Listed below are T cell receptor beta chains from one sample, sequenced in a study of Ad26.COV2.S vaccination and SARS-CoV-2 variants. TCRdb keeps only in-frame clones here, not all; method: immunoSEQ multiplex PCR. The sample yields over 400,000 clones, roughly 90% seen once. This material consisted of peripheral blood, taken in a trial of Ad26.COV2.S vaccine versus placebo. These receptors came from a person between 18 and 59 years old who received the Ad26.COV2.S COVID-19 vaccine or a placebo. Both conserved end residues are part of each CDR3. A D gene is named only where the DNA matches it firmly. For some rows the clone size is stated as once, few or many, or as a class when expanded; others skip it.

d_call,cdr3_length,j_call,v_call,clone_size,cdr3_aa,cdr3_nt
NA,13,TRBJ1-4,TRBV20-1,NA,CSASSGSNEKLFF,TGCAGTGCTAGTTCAGGGAGTAATGAAAAACTGTTTTTT
NA,14,TRBJ2-7,TRBV7-2,NA,CASSLAGQSYEQYF,TGTGCCAGCAGCTTAGCTGGACAGTCCTACGAGCAGTACTTC
TRBD1,16,TRBJ2-5,TRBV5-1,NA,CASSLAGQGRGETQYF,TGCGCCAGCAGCTTGGCGGGACAGGGGCGAGGGGAGACCCAGTACTTC
NA,13,TRBJ2-3,TRBV12-5,NA,CASGFDSLYTQYF,TGTGCTAGTGGTTTCGACAGTCTATATACGCAGTATTTT
TRBD1,18,TRBJ2-1,TRBV11-2,few,CASSKLGRGQGSYNEQFF,TGTGCCAGCAGCAAACTTGGGAGGGGACAGGGATCATACAATGAGCAGTTCTTC
NA,13,TRBJ1-2,TRBV7-2,NA,CASSTGTVYGYTF,TGTGCCAGCAGTACCGGGACGGTCTATGGCTACACCTTC
NA,14,TRBJ2-1,TRBV5-1,NA,CASSSGHGGNEQFF,TGCGCCAGCAGCTCGGGACACGGGGGTAATGAGCAGTTCTTC
NA,15,TRBJ1-2,TRBV6-1,once,CASSDRQHSNYGYTF,TGTGCCAGCAGTGACCGACAGCATTCTAACTATGGCTACACCTTC
NA,14,TRBJ1-6,TRBV6-2/TRBV6-3,NA,CASSSEGLASPLHF,TGTGCCAGCAGTTCTGAGGGGTTGGCTTCACCCCTCCACTTT
NA,15,TRBJ1-2,TRBV14,NA,CASSQRDPLNYGYTF,TGTGCCAGCAGCCAAAGGGACCCTCTTAACTATGGCTACACCTTC
NA,15,TRBJ1-3,TRBV7-9,NA,CASSLAGGDGNTIYF,TGTGCCAGCAGCTTAGCCGGGGGAGATGGAAACACCATATATTTT
NA,17,TRBJ2-1,TRBV6-2/TRBV6-3,NA,CASSYPQGGHNYNEQFF,TGTGCCAGCAGTTATCCCCAGGGTGGTCACAATTACAATGAGCAGTTCTTC
TRBD2,13,TRBJ2-5,TRBV12-3/TRBV12-4,NA,CASRGLVPETQYF,TGTGCCAGCAGGGGACTAGTCCCGGAGACCCAGTACTTC
TRBD2,15,TRBJ2-3,TRBV28,NA,CASSLRLAGPDTQYF,TGTGCCAGCAGTTTAAGGCTAGCGGGCCCAGATACGCAGTATTTT
NA,11,TRBJ2-5,TRBV10-2,NA,CASRPQETQYF,TGCGCCTCACGCCCCCAAGAGACCCAGTACTTC
NA,16,TRBJ1-5,TRBV5-6,NA,CASSASGPYSNQPQHF,TGTGCCAGCAGCGCCTCAGGGCCTTATAGCAATCAGCCCCAGCATTTT
NA,16,TRBJ2-2,TRBV6-4,NA,CASSDFFGVNTGELFF,TGTGCCAGCAGTGACTTTTTCGGGGTTAACACCGGGGAGCTGTTTTTT
NA,15,TRBJ2-7,TRBV7-2,NA,CASSLVGDSSYEQYF,TGTGCCAGCAGCTTAGTGGGCGACAGCTCCTACGAGCAGTACTTC